The 17 T cell receptor beta chains listed next were all sequenced from one sample in a study of T cell responses to AZD1222 COVID-19 vaccine. The table came from immunoSEQ multiplex PCR; TCRdb's copy has only in-frame clones and leaves some out. The profile covers approximately 72,000 clones, with 80% to 90% appearing a single time and about 28% taken by the ten largest. Sequences were derived from peripheral blood, sampled 28 days after the second AZD1222 dose. These receptors originate from an adult who received the AZD1222 COVID-19 vaccine.

The chain is built from TRBV2 and TRBJ2-7; 9 nucleotides line up with TRBD1. V trimming: 10 bases; J trimming: 0 bases; junction bases outside the gene matches: 22. From germline, CDR1 is SNHLY and CDR2 FYNNEI. This CDR3 region has 19 residues. In nucleotides, the CDR3 is TGTGCCATCTACCTAACCGGGACAGGGATAGCGGAGAGCTCCTACGAGCAGTACTTC. This sequence encodes CAIYLTGTGIAESSYEQYF.

The CDR3 region is CSVGTSGRGGYEQYF. CDR3 in DNA: TGCAGCGTTGGGACTAGCGGGAGGGGAGGGTACGAGCAGTACTTC. This rearrangement joins TRBV29-1 to TRBJ2-7; TRBD2 aligns across 15 bases. Germline CDR1 reads SQVTM; CDR2 reads ANQGSEA. Trimming cost V 4 bases and J 4 bases; bases outside gene matches: 5. This CDR3 contains 15 residues.

Only one count was recorded for this clone. V is TRBV28 and J is TRBJ2-7; the D gene is possibly TRBD2 (7 bases). CDR3 length: 17 residues. Germline V gene sequence: CDR1 MDHEN, CDR2 SYDVKM. Between the trimmed V and J ends, which lost 3 bases and 1 base, there was a span of 19 bases. The CDR3, as DNA: TGTGCCAGCAGTTTTAGGGGGGGTATAGGGTGGTCCTACGAGCAGTACTTC. Translated, it gives CASSFRGGIGWSYEQYF.

The V gene is TRBV14, the J gene TRBJ1-1; TRBD1 matches at 8 bases. The J segment lost 4 bases and the V segment lost 4 bases, leaving 2 bases of the junction unmatched. Germline values: CDR1 SGHDN, CDR2 FVKESK. The CDR3 consists of 13 residues. The CDR3 loop reads CASSRDRSTEAFF. Here the CDR3 DNA reads TGTGCCAGCAGCCGGGACAGGAGCACTGAAGCTTTCTTT.

The V and J genes are TRBV5-4 and TRBJ2-1; 7 bases are a match to TRBD2. The V and J ends lost 1 base and 4 bases, in that order; junction bases with no gene match: 5. Per germline, CDR1 SGHNT and CDR2 YYREEE (reference sequence). CDR3 length: 15 amino acids. CDR3 DNA: TGTGCCAGCAGCTTGCCGGGGAGGGGATACAATGAGCAGTTCTTC. Translated: CASSLPGRGYNEQFF.

This clone was detected only once. J is TRBJ2-7 and V is TRBV19; either TRBD1 or TRBD2 may supply D (6 bases each). Between the trimmed V and J ends, which lost 5 bases and 1 base, there was a span of 12 bases. The V gene's germline CDR1 is LNHDA and CDR2 SQIVND (reference sequence). The CDR3 has 14 residues. The CDR3 DNA reads TGTGCCAGTAGTGTCCAGGGGACTTCCTACGAGCAGTACTTC. Protein: CASSVQGTSYEQYF.

DNA for the CDR3: TGTGCCAGCAGCTTAGATCGTCGGGGAACCGTGGGAGAGCAGTACTTC. This gives the protein CASSLDRRGTVGEQYF. The chain links TRBV11-3 to TRBJ2-7, with a weak D call TRBD2 (5 bases). CDR3 size: 16 residues. CDR1 and CDR2 from the germline V gene are SGHNT and YENEEA. With 0 bases removed from V and 7 bases from J, the gap between germline ends came to 19 bases.

This rearrangement joins TRBV5-1 to TRBJ1-2; a weak D match, TRBD1 (6 bases). The CDR3 is 15 amino acids. V lost 0 bases and J 4 bases, leaving 13 bases between the germline ends. Germline V CDR1 and CDR2: SGHRS, YFSETQ. The CDR3 coding sequence is TGCGCCAGCAGCTTGGGTCGACAGGAGCGCTATGGCTACACCTTC. Translation: CASSLGRQERYGYTF.

The genes are TRBV28 and TRBJ1-4; TRBD1 matches 7 bases. CDR1 and CDR2 from the germline V gene are MDHEN and SYDVKM. The CDR3 spans 14 residues. Unmatched junction bases numbered 8, after V lost 6 bases and J lost 7 bases. CDR3 residues: CASSQRQGSEKLFF. Written as DNA, the CDR3 is TGTGCCAGCAGCCAACGACAGGGCAGTGAAAAACTGTTTTTT. Complete variable domain (other parts from reference TRBV28 and TRBJ1-4): DVKVTQSSRYLVKRTGEKVFLECVQDMDHENMFWYRQDPGLGLRLIYFSYDVKMKEKGDIPEGYSVSREKKERFSLILESASTNQTSMYLCASSQRQGSEKLFFGSGTQLSVL.

This clone was counted a few times. The chain is built from TRBV2 and TRBJ2-6; 9 bases fit TRBD1. Germline loops: CDR1 SNHLY, CDR2 FYNNEI. Germline trimming cut 4 bases from V and 2 bases from J; bases unmatched to any gene: 6. The CDR3 sequence is 17 residues long. The DNA of the CDR3 is TGTGCCAGCAGTGGTGAACAGGGGGCGACTGGGGCCAACGTCCTGACTTTC. It is translated as CASSGEQGATGANVLTF.

The chain employs TRBV7-9 and TRBJ2-3, with D possibly matching TRBD1 (5 bases). CDR1 is SEHNR and CDR2 is FQNEAQ in the germline V gene (reference sequence). Trimming removed 3 bases at V and 5 bases at J, with 12 bases between. The CDR3 runs 14 residues. The CDR3 loop reads CASSFGQGRDTQYF. CDR3 nucleotides: TGTGCCAGCAGCTTTGGCCAGGGCAGAGATACGCAGTATTTT.

The V gene is TRBV7-9, the J gene TRBJ1-1; D is unresolved. CDR1 and CDR2 from the germline V gene are SEHNR and FQNEAQ (reference sequence). Between the trimmed V and J ends, which lost 5 bases and 0 bases, there was a span of 7 bases. This CDR3 spans 13 amino acids. CDR3 in amino acids: CASSQTMNTEAFF. As DNA, the CDR3 is TGTGCCAGCAGCCAGACAATGAACACTGAAGCTTTCTTT.

The rearrangement uses TRBV19 and TRBJ1-6; unclear D gene. From germline, CDR1 is LNHDA and CDR2 SQIVND (reference sequence). The CDR3 covers 14 residues. Trimming stripped 3 bases from V and 5 bases from J, with 8 bases between. The CDR3 DNA sequence: TGTGCCAGTAGTATTGATAGAGATAATTCACCCCTCCACTTT. Protein product: CASSIDRDNSPLHF.

This clone was seen only a few times. This chain uses TRBV25-1 with TRBJ1-6; D is ambiguous. The CDR3 length is 12 residues. CDR1 MGHDK and CDR2 SYGVNS come from the germline V gene. V shed 5 bases and J shed 13 bases, with 12 bases lying between them. In nucleotides, the CDR3 is TGTGCCAGCAGTAGTACCTCCGCGCCCCTCCACTTT. Translating it yields CASSSTSAPLHF.

V is TRBV6-5 and J is TRBJ2-7; 9 nucleotides match TRBD1. Per the germline V gene, CDR1 is MNHEY and CDR2 is SVGAGI. The CDR3 is made up of 14 amino acids. V shed 6 bases and J 2 bases; nucleotides not matched to a gene: 5. In DNA form, the CDR3 reads TGTGCCAGCAGGGGACAGGGATTGACCTACGAGCAGTACTTC. Residues: CASRGQGLTYEQYF.

The genes are TRBV19 and TRBJ1-5, with D uncertain. The germline V gene has CDR1 LNHDA and CDR2 SQIVND (reference sequence). The V gene lost 4 bases and the J gene lost 3 bases, with 7 bases spanning the gap. The CDR3 is 13 amino acids. CDR3 DNA sequence: TGTGCCAGTAGTACTGGGGACAATCAGCCCCAGCATTTT. This encodes CASSTGDNQPQHF.

The genes are TRBV9 and TRBJ2-5, with TRBD2 matching 11 bases. Germline CDR1 reads SGDLS; CDR2 reads YYNGEE. The CDR3 spans 16 residues. V lost 3 bases and J lost 4; bases outside the gene matches: 8. The CDR3 loop reads CASSAPLAGGGETQYF. DNA of the CDR3: TGTGCCAGCAGCGCCCCCCTAGCGGGAGGCGGAGAGACCCAGTACTTC. Variable domain in full (rest from reference TRBV9 and TRBJ2-5): DSGVTQTPKHLITATGQRVTLRCSPRSGDLSVYWYQQSLDQGLQFLIQYYNGEERAKGNILERFSAQQFPDLHSELNLSSLELGDSALYFCASSAPLAGGGETQYFGPGTRLLVL.